This entry lists 20 T cell receptor beta chains sequenced from one sample in a study of Tregs in tolerant kidney transplant recipients. Clones were sequenced by immunoSEQ multiplex PCR, and TCRdb holds only the in-frame ones, with some missing. In the table there are around 5,600 clones, 90% of which are singletons. Their specific antigens are unknown. The sample consisted of Tregs from blood cultured with allogeneic cells, taken before the transplant. The receptors derive from a human patient who received a combined kidney and bone marrow transplant.

The genes are TRBV28 and TRBJ1-5; D gene unclear. The CDR3 spans 13 residues. V gave up 10 bases and J gave up 0 bases, with 10 bases separating them. From germline, CDR1 is MDHEN and CDR2 SYDVKM. The CDR3 region is CATKSGSNQPQHF. CDR3 coding DNA: TGTGCCACCAAGTCCGGTAGCAATCAGCCCCAGCATTTT. The whole variable domain, filled in from reference TRBV28 and TRBJ1-5, reads DVKVTQSSRYLVKRTGEKVFLECVQDMDHENMFWYRQDPGLGLRLIYFSYDVKMKEKGDIPEGYSVSREKKERFSLILESASTNQTSMYLCATKSGSNQPQHFGDGTRLSIL.

The chain has TRBV11-2 and TRBJ2-1; D perhaps matches TRBD2 (5 bases). Trimming took off 3 bases at V and 15 bases at J, with 18 bases between the two ends. The CDR3 loop spans 13 amino acids. The germline V gene has CDR1 SGHAT and CDR2 FQNNGV. CDR3 sequence: CASSFPGSQAGFF. The CDR3 DNA is TGTGCCAGCAGCTTCCCCGGGTCCCAGGCGGGGTTCTTC.

V usage is TRBV7-2 and J usage is TRBJ1-1, with a possible D match to TRBD1 (5 bases). Germline V gene sequence: CDR1 SGHTA, CDR2 FQGNSA. V dropped 6 bases and J dropped 0 bases, with 17 bases sitting between them. The CDR3 spans 16 residues. CDR3 region: CASSLGALVMNTEAFF. CDR3 DNA sequence: TGTGCCAGCAGTCTAGGGGCGCTCGTCATGAACACTGAAGCTTTCTTT.

The V and J genes are TRBV2 and TRBJ2-2; perhaps D is TRBD1 or TRBD2 (5 bases each). Between the trimmed V and J ends, which lost 6 bases and 0 bases, there was a span of 11 bases. The CDR3 totals 15 residues. Germline-derived CDR1 and CDR2 are SNHLY and FYNNEI. In DNA, the CDR3 is TGTGCCAGCAGGATGGGACCACCGAACACCGGGGAGCTGTTTTTT. It is translated as CASRMGPPNTGELFF.

The rearrangement joins TRBV2 to TRBJ1-1; D may be TRBD1 (5 bases). CDR1 and CDR2 from the germline V gene are SNHLY and FYNNEI. The length of the CDR3 is 14 residues. Between the trimmed V and J ends, which lost 7 bases and 1 base, there was a span of 13 bases. CDR3 amino acids: CASKTGTANTEAFF. CDR3 nucleotide sequence: TGTGCCAGCAAAACCGGGACGGCGAACACTGAAGCTTTCTTT.

The rearrangement links TRBV10-3 to TRBJ1-1; no firm D call. The CDR3 covers 15 residues. Germline values: CDR1 ENHRY, CDR2 SYGVKD. Trimming removed 3 bases from V and 1 base from J, with 12 bases in between. The DNA of the CDR3 is TGTGCCATCAGTGACCCAACGGGAAAGAACACTGAAGCTTTCTTT. This gives the protein CAISDPTGKNTEAFF.

This chain uses TRBV5-1 with TRBJ2-3, with 10 bases identical to TRBD1. The CDR3 totals 17 residues. CDR1 and CDR2 (germline): SGHRS, YFSETQ. J lost 4 bases, V lost 0 bases, and 8 bases had no gene match. The DNA for the CDR3 is TGCGCCAGCAGCTTGGCCCCCGGGACAGGGGCTTCAGATACGCAGTATTTT. Amino acid sequence: CASSLAPGTGASDTQYF.

The chain is built from TRBV11-3 and TRBJ2-1; D is uncertain. CDR1 SGHNT and CDR2 YENEEA come from the germline V gene. V was pared by 2 bases and J by 2 bases, with 7 bases between. There are 14 residues in the CDR3. CDR3 DNA sequence: TGTGCCAGCAGCTTATCCGGAACCTACAATGAGCAGTTCTTC. This encodes CASSLSGTYNEQFF.

The chain recombines TRBV7-2 with TRBJ2-5; 11 nucleotides match TRBD2. CDR1 and CDR2 (germline): SGHTA, FQGNSA. V lost 0 bases and J lost 5; bases outside the gene matches: 5. The CDR3 runs to 16 residues. The CDR3 is CASSLARLAGTETQYF. The CDR3 region has the DNA TGTGCCAGCAGCTTAGCGCGACTAGCGGGGACGGAGACCCAGTACTTC.

The chain is built from TRBV30 and TRBJ1-1, with D possibly being TRBD1 (5 bases). Germline loops: CDR1 GTSNPN, CDR2 SVGIG (reference sequence). V lost 0 bases to trimming and J lost 4 bases, with 9 bases between them. The CDR3 contains 13 residues. CDR3 in amino acids: CAWSVQVFTEAFF. The CDR3 DNA reads TGTGCCTGGAGTGTACAGGTATTCACTGAAGCTTTCTTT.

The rearrangement uses TRBV6-1 and TRBJ1-2; D gene unclear. The CDR3 sequence is 13 residues long. V was clipped by 6 bases and J by 3 bases, with 11 bases between them. Looked up from germline, CDR1 is MNHNS and CDR2 is SASEGT. The CDR3 reads CASSPGRDYGYTF. Written as DNA, the CDR3 is TGTGCCAGCAGCCCCGGACGGGACTATGGCTACACCTTC.

V is TRBV15 and J is TRBJ2-2; TRBD1 matches 7 bases. The length of the CDR3 is 15 residues. With V trimmed by 4 bases and J by 1 base, 3 bases remained unmatched. The germline V gene has CDR1 LNHNV and CDR2 YYDKDF (reference sequence). The CDR3: CATSKDRWNTGELFF. In DNA form, the CDR3 reads TGTGCCACCAGCAAGGACAGGTGGAACACCGGGGAGCTGTTTTTT. The full variable domain, completed using reference TRBV15 and TRBJ2-2, is DAMVIQNPRYQVTQFGKPVTLSCSQTLNHNVMYWYQQKSSQAPKLLFHYYDKDFNNEADTPDNFQSRRPNTSFCFLDIRSPGLGDTAMYLCATSKDRWNTGELFFGEGSRLTVL.

The CDR3 coding sequence is TGCGCCAGCAGCTTGGGGGCCAATCCCGCTGAGACCCAGTACTTC. This encodes CASSLGANPAETQYF. This rearrangement joins TRBV5-1 to TRBJ2-5; D uncertain. Germline values: CDR1 SGHRS, CDR2 YFSETQ. The CDR3 has 15 residues. Trimming cost V 0 bases and J 5 bases, with 14 bases left between them.

This chain links TRBV6-5 with TRBJ2-5; D may correspond to TRBD1 or TRBD2 (5 bases each). TRBJ2-7 matches the DNA end more closely, so the J call is doubtful. Germline assignment: CDR1 MNHEY and CDR2 SVGAGI. The CDR3 has 14 amino acids. This CDR3 is CASRLGTATYEQYF. CDR3 in DNA: TGTGCCAGCAGGCTCGGGACCGCTACCTACGAGCAGTACTTC.

The J gene is TRBJ1-6, the V gene TRBV9; the match to TRBD1 covers 10 bases. The CDR3 contains 17 residues. The J segment lost 9 bases and the V segment lost 0 bases, leaving 9 bases of the junction unmatched. Per the germline V gene, CDR1 is SGDLS and CDR2 is YYNGEE. In DNA form, the CDR3 reads TGTGCCAGCAGCGTAGAGCGGGACAGGGGTAGGACTTCACCCCTCCACTTT. It codes for CASSVERDRGRTSPLHF.

This chain links TRBV18 with TRBJ1-2, with D hard to call. The CDR3 extends over 13 amino acids. V shed 7 bases and J shed 2 bases, with 11 bases lying between them. Per germline, CDR1 KGHSH and CDR2 LQKENI. The DNA for the CDR3 is TGTGCCAGCTGCCCGACCGAGAACTATGGCTACACCTTC. As protein: CASCPTENYGYTF. The full variable domain, its missing parts supplied by reference TRBV18 and TRBJ1-2, is NAGVMQNPRHLVRRRGQEARLRCSPMKGHSHVYWYRQLPEEGLKFMVYLQKENIIDESGMPKERFSAEFPKEGPSILRIQQVVRGDSAAYFCASCPTENYGYTFGSGTRLTVV.

The rearrangement joins TRBV7-9 to TRBJ1-1; 8 bases are a match to TRBD1. The ends lost 3 bases at V and 1 base at J; junction bases unmatched: 1. Looked up from germline, CDR1 is SEHNR and CDR2 is FQNEAQ (reference sequence). The CDR3 contains 14 residues. The CDR3 sequence: CASSFGQGNTEAFF. The CDR3 DNA reads TGTGCCAGCAGCTTTGGACAGGGGAACACTGAAGCTTTCTTT.

In its sample, this clone was seen a few times. The chain links TRBV18 to TRBJ2-1, with D possibly TRBD2 on 5 matching bases. The V and J ends lost 0 bases and 5 bases respectively, with 14 bases between them. This CDR3 has 16 residues. Looked up from germline, CDR1 is KGHSH and CDR2 is LQKENI. CDR3: CASSPPRLASNNEQFF. CDR3 DNA sequence: TGTGCCAGCTCACCACCACGCCTAGCTAGCAACAATGAGCAGTTCTTC.

The gene calls are TRBV11-2 and TRBJ1-2, with TRBD1 matching 10 bases. The germline V gene encodes CDR1 SGHAT and CDR2 FQNNGV. J lost 0 bases, V lost 4 bases, and 8 bases had no gene match. This CDR3 region has 17 residues. The CDR3 bases are TGTGCCAGCAGCTCTAGCCCGGGACAGGGGTCTAACTATGGCTACACCTTC. Its translation is CASSSSPGQGSNYGYTF.

The CDR3 protein is CASSPRGLGSYEQYF. The CDR3 nucleotides read TGCGCCAGCAGCCCGAGGGGGTTGGGTTCCTACGAGCAGTACTTC. This chain connects TRBV5-1 to TRBJ2-7, with a tentative D call TRBD1 (6 bases). The CDR3 extends over 15 amino acids. Germline-derived CDR1 and CDR2 are SGHRS and YFSETQ. The germline V and J ends were trimmed by 4 bases and 1 base, with 15 bases remaining between them. The whole variable domain, remainder taken from reference TRBV5-1 and TRBJ2-7, is KAGVTQTPRYLIKTRGQQVTLSCSPISGHRSVSWYQQTPGQGLQFLFEYFSETQRNKGNFPGRFSGRQFSNSRSEMNVSTLELGDSALYLCASSPRGLGSYEQYFGPGTRLTVT.